These 16 T cell receptor beta chains came from one sample sequenced in a study of blood T cells in healthy people across ages. The use of a sample-barcoded 5' primer and a J-beta primer mix characterized a second PCR of 7 to 11 cycles. TCRdb reprocessed the 5' RACE reads with MiXCR, giving one entry per CDR3 protein. The table records approximately 900,000 distinct CDR3 sequences, approximately 32% of them present only once. The sample also formed part of further work on T cells of mothers and their children.

The sequenced sample consisted of blood. The source of these receptors is a woman aged 40-49 years in good health.

About this clonotype: One end of the junction fails to match germline, which may point to a read error. The V gene is TRBV20-1, the J gene TRBJ1-6; no firm D call. Germline V lookup: CDR1 DFQATT, CDR2 SNEGSKA (reference sequence). The CDR3 loop spans 13 amino acids. The CDR3 loop is CSAPSWQSSPPHF. CDR3 nucleotide sequence: TGCAGTGCCCCATCATGGCAGAGCTCACCCCCCCACTTT.

The chain links TRBV5-1 to TRBJ2-1; D call uncertain. Deletions cut 4 bases from V and 8 bases from J, with 19 bases between. Per germline, CDR1 SGHRS and CDR2 YFSETQ. The CDR3 is made up of 15 amino acids. The CDR3 region is CASSPQASGYDEQFF. CDR3 in DNA: TGCGCCAGCAGCCCGCAGGCAAGTGGATACGATGAGCAGTTCTTC.

This clonotype was found many times. This could be a read error, since a much larger clone is one nucleotide away. This chain uses TRBV12-3 or TRBV12-4 with TRBJ2-1; D is unresolved. V gave up 6 bases and J gave up 5 bases, with 14 bases separating them. CDR3 length: 14 amino acids. As DNA, the CDR3 is TGTGCCAGCAGGCCCCTGTCCGGAGACAATGAGCAGTTCTTC. This codes for CASRPLSGDNEQFF.

The chain has TRBV4-2 and TRBJ2-2; 10 nucleotides line up with TRBD2. Germline V gene data show CDR1 as LGHNA and CDR2 as YNFKEQ. Unmatched junction bases numbered 5, after V lost 3 bases and J lost 7 bases. CDR3 length: 15 amino acids. The CDR3 reads CASSQERGGGGELFF. The CDR3 nucleotides are TGTGCCAGCAGCCAGGAGCGGGGGGGCGGCGGGGAGCTGTTTTTT.

About this clonotype itself: A read error may be the cause here, since a much bigger clone is one base away. J is TRBJ2-7 and V is TRBV12-3 or TRBV12-4, with no clear D. Trimming left V 3 bases short and J 2 bases short, with 11 bases between. The length of the CDR3 is 14 residues. DNA for the CDR3: TGTGCCAGCAGTTTCGTACACCTCCCCTACGAGCAGTACTTC. Protein product: CASSFVHLPYEQYF.

This clonotype was seen many times. The V gene is TRBV20-1, the J gene TRBJ2-1, with D possibly matching TRBD1 (5 bases). With 3 bases removed from V and 8 bases from J, the gap between germline ends came to 14 bases. CDR1 DFQATT and CDR2 SNEGSKA come from the germline V gene (reference sequence). This CDR3 region has 13 residues. CDR3 sequence (DNA): TGCAGTGCTAGGGACACTAATGGGGATGAGCAGTTCTTC. This codes for CSARDTNGDEQFF.

This clonotype appeared many times. This rearrangement joins TRBV20-1 to TRBJ2-5; D not certain. This CDR3 region has 11 residues. Germline V gene sequence: CDR1 DFQATT, CDR2 SNEGSKA (reference sequence). V lost 1 base and J lost 2, with 2 bases in between. The CDR3 region has the DNA TGCAGTGCTAGAGGTCAAGAGACCCAGTACTTC. Translation gives CSARGQETQYF.

This chain connects TRBV29-1 to TRBJ2-1; 8 positions match TRBD1. V dropped 4 bases and J dropped 10; count of bases not matched to a gene: 3. In germline, CDR1 is SQVTM, CDR2 ANQGSEA. CDR3 length: 11 residues. The CDR3 bases are TGCAGCGTTGGCGGGGACAGGGAGCAGTTCTTC. It encodes CSVGGDREQFF.

This rearrangement joins TRBV30 to TRBJ1-1, with D tentatively TRBD1 (5 bases). Trimming removed 4 bases from V and 8 bases from J, with 17 bases in between. Germline V gene sequence: CDR1 GTSNPN, CDR2 SVGIG (reference sequence). The CDR3 totals 13 residues. The CDR3 DNA is TGTGCCTGGACCTGGGGACTGGCGGGAGAAGCTTTCTTT. Amino acids: CAWTWGLAGEAFF.

The chain carries TRBV7-3 and TRBJ2-6; 7 bases map to TRBD1. Germline CDR1 SGHTA, CDR2 FQGTGA. V shed 4 bases and J 3 bases; nucleotides not matched to a gene: 12. CDR3 length equals 18 residues. The CDR3 DNA follows: TGTGCCAGCAGCTCAACACAGGGGAGAGTGTTTGGGGCCAACGTCCTGACTTTC. It specifies CASSSTQGRVFGANVLTF.

This clonotype was counted only a few times. The V gene is TRBV6-2 or TRBV6-3, the J gene TRBJ1-1, with D possibly matching TRBD1 (5 bases). Germline lookup yields CDR1 MNHEY and CDR2 SVGEGT. V lost 7 bases and J 0 bases, leaving 15 bases between the germline ends. The CDR3 has 15 residues. CDR3 nucleotides: TGTGCCAGCACCATTATAGGGGAGATGAACACTGAAGCTTTCTTT. It yields the protein CASTIIGEMNTEAFF.

The chain carries TRBV5-1 and TRBJ1-4; TRBD1 might be the D (5 bases). CDR3 size: 15 residues. Per germline, CDR1 SGHRS and CDR2 YFSETQ. Trimming removed 4 bases at V and 8 bases at J, with 18 bases between. DNA of the CDR3: TGCGCCAGCAGCCCGGACGGATCTAAGGGGGAAAAACTGTTTTTT. It is translated as CASSPDGSKGEKLFF.

V and J are TRBV7-2 and TRBJ2-7; D may be TRBD1 (6 bases). Germline V gene lookup returns CDR1 SGHTA and CDR2 FQGNSA. V was shortened by 5 bases and J by 5 bases, with 16 bases between the two germline ends. This CDR3 contains 14 residues. CDR3 bases: TGTGCCAGCAGCCCGGAGACAGGCTATAACGAGCAGTACTTC. This translates into CASSPETGYNEQYF.

This clonotype showed up many times. The chain joins TRBV4-1 to TRBJ2-1; D is undetermined. This CDR3 is built from 16 residues. V was shortened by 1 base and J by 0 bases, with 10 bases between the two germline ends. CDR1 and CDR2 (germline): MGHRA, YSYEKL. The CDR3, as DNA: TGCGCCAGCAGCCAAGGCTTCGGCAGCTCCTACAATGAGCAGTTCTTC. Its protein product is CASSQGFGSSYNEQFF.

Only a few counts were recorded for this clonotype. Compared with germline, one end of the junction differs, possibly owing to a read error. The rearrangement uses TRBV10-3 and TRBJ2-1; 13 bases are shared with TRBD2. Germline V gives CDR1 ENHRY, CDR2 SYGVKD. This CDR3 region has 15 residues. CDR3 sequence: CATSEGLAGENEQFF. In DNA form, the CDR3 reads TGTGCCACCAGTGAAGGACTAGCGGGGGAGAATGAGCAGTTCTTC.

V is TRBV6-6 and J is TRBJ2-7; TRBD2 agrees at 9 bases. The length of the CDR3 is 14 residues. Trimming took 8 bases from V and 1 from J; bases not matched to a gene: 6. CDR1 MNHNY and CDR2 SVGAGI come from the germline V gene (reference sequence). In DNA, the CDR3 is TGTGCCAGCCGGGCGGGGGGGTCGTCCTACGAGCAGTACTTC. It encodes CASRAGGSSYEQYF.